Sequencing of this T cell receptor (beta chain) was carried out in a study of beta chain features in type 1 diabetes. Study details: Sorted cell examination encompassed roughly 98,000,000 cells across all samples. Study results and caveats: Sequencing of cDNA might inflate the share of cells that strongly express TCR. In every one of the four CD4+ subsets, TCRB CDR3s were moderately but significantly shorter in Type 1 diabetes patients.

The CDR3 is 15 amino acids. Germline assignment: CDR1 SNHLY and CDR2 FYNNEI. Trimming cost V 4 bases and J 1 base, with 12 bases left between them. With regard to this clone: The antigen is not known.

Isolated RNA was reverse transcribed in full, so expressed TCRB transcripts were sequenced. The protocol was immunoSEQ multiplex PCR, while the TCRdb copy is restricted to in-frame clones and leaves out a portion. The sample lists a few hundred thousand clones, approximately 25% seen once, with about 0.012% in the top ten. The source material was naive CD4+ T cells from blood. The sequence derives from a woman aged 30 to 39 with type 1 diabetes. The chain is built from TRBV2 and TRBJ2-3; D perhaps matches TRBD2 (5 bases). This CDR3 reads CASSVEGAGTDTQYF. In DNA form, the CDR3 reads TGTGCCAGCAGTGTTGAGGGAGCGGGCACAGATACGCAGTATTTT.